The clone carrying this T cell receptor beta chain showed up just once. The data were obtained in a study of PD-1 blockade in classical Hodgkin lymphoma. TCRdb's table, derived via immunoSEQ multiplex PCR, lists solely in-frame clones and lacks some. The sample comprises roughly 30,000 clones, 81% of which are singletons, and approximately 18% rests with the top ten. As to time point: cycle 4 day 1 (C4D1), after six to seven weeks of nivolumab. Every patient was affected by relapse after autologous stem cell transplantation, while exposure to brentuximab vedotin was not uniform. This CDR3 spans 15 amino acids. Germline V lookup: CDR1 SGDLS, CDR2 YYNGEE. The junction had 6 bases not matched to a gene; V was cut back by 0 bases and J by 8 bases.

The material was peripheral blood mononuclear cells (PBMCs), obtained before the fourth cycle of nivolumab. J is TRBJ2-3 and V is TRBV9; 10 bases map to TRBD2. This sequence was found in a human donor with classical Hodgkin lymphoma. This chain's CDR3 is CASSVEERGGVTQYF. The CDR3 nucleotides read TGTGCCAGCAGCGTAGAGGAGCGGGGGGGCGTTACGCAGTATTTT.